The 30 T cell receptor beta chains given below trace back to one sample, sequenced in a study of blood T cell repertoires in COVID-19 (dated by TCRdb to 2020 to 2021). Library creation used the immunoSEQ multiplex PCR assay. Drawn from immuneACCESS, this table holds only the in-frame rearrangements with V and J called that TCRdb kept. Clones are partly lost; checked studies trace under half to an unresolved V gene and leave the rest unexplained. The table for this sample lists 290,000 or so clones; 75% to 95% of them were counted only once. The biggest ten clones account for 1% to 1.3% of the sample. The sample comprised PBMCs or T cells enriched from blood (not recorded which). The receptors stem from a woman between 25 and 40 years old who had recovered from COVID-19.

This chain connects TRBV5-4 to TRBJ2-3, with 8 bases aligning to TRBD2. The J segment lost 3 bases and the V segment lost 5 bases, leaving 11 bases of the junction unmatched. Looked up from germline, CDR1 is SGHNT and CDR2 is YYREEE (reference sequence). The CDR3 runs to 16 residues. CDR3 DNA: TGTGCCAGCAGTTCTCAGCGGGAGAGGGGGACAGATACGCAGTATTTT. It is translated as CASSSQRERGTDTQYF.

This chain joins TRBV29-1 and TRBJ2-3, with 9 bases matching TRBD2. V was pared by 3 bases and J by 3 bases, with 4 bases of the junction left unmatched. This CDR3 spans 14 amino acids. The germline CDR1 and CDR2 sequences are SQVTM and ANQGSEA. In DNA, the CDR3 is TGCAGCGTTGATGCGGGACTAGCAACAGATACGCAGTATTTT. As protein: CSVDAGLATDTQYF.

The gene calls are TRBV7-9 and TRBJ2-3, with 7 bases that match TRBD1. Germline V lookup: CDR1 SEHNR, CDR2 FQNEAQ (reference sequence). CDR3 length equals 15 residues. J was trimmed by 7 bases and V by 1 base; bases with no gene match: 8. The CDR3 here is CASSLEGRGLNTQYF. The CDR3 nucleotides are TGTGCCAGCAGCTTAGAGGGCAGGGGGTTAAATACGCAGTATTTT. The entire variable domain, with the rest obtained from reference TRBV7-9 and TRBJ2-3, is as follows: DTGVSQNPRHKITKRGQNVTFRCDPISEHNRLYWYRQTLGQGPEFLTYFQNEAQLEKSRLLSDRFSAERPKGSFSTLEIQRTEQGDSAMYLCASSLEGRGLNTQYFGPGTRLTVL.

The chain links TRBV14 to TRBJ2-3; 9 nucleotides match TRBD2. Germline V gives CDR1 SGHDN, CDR2 FVKESK. V shed 4 bases and J 2 bases; nucleotides not matched to a gene: 7. The CDR3 contains 16 residues. This chain's CDR3 is CASSPLAGTFTDTQYF. The DNA for the CDR3 is TGTGCCAGCAGCCCCCTAGCGGGGACCTTCACAGATACGCAGTATTTT.

This clone was seen a handful of times. Here the CDR3 DNA reads TGTGCCAGCAGCATGCGGACAGGGGACTATGGCTACACCTTC. As protein: CASSMRTGDYGYTF. The chain joins TRBV9 to TRBJ1-2; 9 bases are a match to TRBD1. Germline V gives CDR1 SGDLS, CDR2 YYNGEE. Losses at the gene ends were 4 bases for V and 3 bases for J; bases not matched to a gene: 4. The CDR3 contains 14 residues.

The rearrangement uses TRBV7-6 and TRBJ2-7; a possible D gene is TRBD2 (5 bases). With 0 bases removed from V and 7 bases from J, the gap between germline ends came to 16 bases. The CDR3 extends over 15 amino acids. Looked up from germline, CDR1 is SGHVS and CDR2 is FNYEAQ. The chain's CDR3 is CASSLAAGLSGEQYF. The CDR3 DNA sequence: TGTGCCAGCAGCTTAGCGGCCGGACTGAGTGGAGAGCAGTACTTC.

The chain joins TRBV5-1 to TRBJ1-1; the D gene is possibly TRBD1 (6 bases). Germline V gene data show CDR1 as SGHRS and CDR2 as YFSETQ. Between the trimmed V and J ends, which lost 0 bases and 1 base, there was a span of 13 bases. This CDR3 spans 16 amino acids. CDR3: CASSLGSGGGNTEAFF. The CDR3, as DNA: TGCGCCAGCAGCTTGGGGTCGGGAGGGGGGAACACTGAAGCTTTCTTT.

The chain employs TRBV6-5 and TRBJ1-1; D is ambiguous. This CDR3 has 15 residues. Germline CDR1 and CDR2: MNHEY and SVGAGI. V lost 2 bases to trimming and J lost 1 base, with 11 bases between them. CDR3 loop: CASSYTKIGNTEAFF. CDR3 sequence (DNA): TGTGCCAGCAGTTACACTAAGATTGGGAACACTGAAGCTTTCTTT.

This clone was found a few times. This chain uses TRBV4-1 with TRBJ2-7, with 7 bases lining up with TRBD2. V lost 4 bases to trimming and J lost 5 bases; unmatched junction nucleotides: 8. CDR3 length: 14 residues. Germline V gives CDR1 MGHRA, CDR2 YSYEKL. CDR3 protein: CASSPVAGDDEQYF. The CDR3 coding sequence is TGCGCCAGCAGCCCCGTGGCGGGAGACGACGAGCAGTACTTC.

V is TRBV19 and J is TRBJ2-7, with 9 bases fitting TRBD1. The CDR3 runs 14 residues. V dropped 3 bases and J dropped 3; count of bases not matched to a gene: 3. The V gene's germline CDR1 is LNHDA and CDR2 SQIVND (reference sequence). CDR3 sequence: CASSIGQGFYEQYF. The DNA of the CDR3 is TGTGCCAGTAGTATCGGACAGGGGTTCTACGAGCAGTACTTC.

The chain joins TRBV28 to TRBJ2-7; weak D call: TRBD2 (6 bases). Germline CDR1 reads MDHEN; CDR2 reads SYDVKM. Trimming removed 2 bases at V and 5 bases at J, with 10 bases between. The CDR3 runs to 13 residues. Written as DNA, the CDR3 is TGTGCCAGCAGTTTAACTACGGGAGACGAGCAGTACTTC. Translation: CASSLTTGDEQYF. Full variable domain (rest looked up from reference TRBV28 and TRBJ2-7): DVKVTQSSRYLVKRTGEKVFLECVQDMDHENMFWYRQDPGLGLRLIYFSYDVKMKEKGDIPEGYSVSREKKERFSLILESASTNQTSMYLCASSLTTGDEQYFGPGTRLTVT.

This sequence joins TRBV6-4 and TRBJ2-5; 8 positions match TRBD2. This CDR3 is 17 amino acids long. Germline V gene sequence: CDR1 MRHNA, CDR2 SNTAGT. The V gene end was trimmed by 0 bases and the J gene end by 1 base; junction bases not matched to a gene: 7. The CDR3 region is CASSDSSAGTSQETQYF. The CDR3 DNA reads TGTGCCAGCAGTGACTCGTCCGCAGGGACTAGCCAAGAGACCCAGTACTTC.

J is TRBJ2-1 and V is TRBV30; a weak D match, TRBD1 (6 bases). The CDR3 runs 16 residues. Trimming left V 1 base short and J 6 bases short, with 19 bases between. Germline V gene sequence: CDR1 GTSNPN, CDR2 SVGIG (reference sequence). The DNA for the CDR3 is TGTGCCTGGAGTGCTACGACAGGTAATTGGTTCAATGAGCAGTTCTTC. Translation gives CAWSATTGNWFNEQFF.

As regards this clone: Different DNA sequences within this sample yield the same CDR3. The chain carries TRBV28 and TRBJ2-7; D possibly corresponds to TRBD1 (5 bases). This CDR3 has 14 amino acids. The V end lost 2 bases, the J end lost 4 bases, and 12 bases lay between the germline ends. Germline V gene lookup returns CDR1 MDHEN and CDR2 SYDVKM. The CDR3 region has the DNA TGTGCCAGCAGTTTACCCGACAGAAGTTACGAGCAGTACTTC. This encodes CASSLPDRSYEQYF.

The sample holds one count of this clone. CDR3 protein: CASSHGLQGLAKNIQYF. The DNA for the CDR3 is TGCGCCAGCAGCCACGGACTACAGGGGCTAGCCAAAAACATTCAGTACTTC. The J gene is TRBJ2-4, the V gene TRBV4-3, with a tentative D call TRBD1 (7 bases). Trimming pared 3 bases from V and 0 bases from J, leaving 15 bases between. CDR3 size: 17 residues. CDR1 is LGHNA and CDR2 is YSLEER in the germline V gene.

The V gene is TRBV27, the J gene TRBJ1-2; a weak D match, TRBD1 (5 bases). Trimming pared 6 bases from V and 3 bases from J, leaving 17 bases between. Looked up from germline, CDR1 is MNHEY and CDR2 is SMNVEV (reference sequence). This CDR3 contains 15 residues. CDR3 amino acids: CASSPTIGRDYGYTF. The CDR3 region has the DNA TGTGCCAGCAGCCCAACAATCGGCAGGGACTATGGCTACACCTTC.

The rearrangement uses TRBV5-1 and TRBJ2-3; D perhaps matches TRBD1 (6 bases). The CDR3 has 15 amino acids. Germline V CDR1 and CDR2: SGHRS, YFSETQ. V was clipped by 2 bases and J by 4 bases, with 14 bases between them. The CDR3 nucleotides read TGCGCCAGCAGCTTCCAGGGGCGCAGCGCAGATACGCAGTATTTT. Its translation: CASSFQGRSADTQYF.

This chain connects TRBV5-1 to TRBJ2-2; unclear D gene. CDR3 length equals 17 residues. V lost 2 bases, J lost 0 bases, and 14 bases lay in between. From germline, CDR1 is SGHRS and CDR2 YFSETQ. In nucleotides, the CDR3 is TGCGCCAGCAGCTTTTATCGCCAACAAGCGAACACCGGGGAGCTGTTTTTT. Its translation: CASSFYRQQANTGELFF.

This chain uses TRBV2 with TRBJ2-7; 7 bases line up with TRBD2. The CDR3 has 17 amino acids. Germline CDR1 reads SNHLY; CDR2 reads FYNNEI. V lost 3 bases and J lost 0; bases outside the gene matches: 11. DNA of the CDR3: TGTGCCAGCAGTGATTGGGGCCTAGCGGTGAGCTCCTACGAGCAGTACTTC. Its translation: CASSDWGLAVSSYEQYF.

The chain carries TRBV30 and TRBJ1-2, with a weak D call TRBD1 (5 bases). The V gene lost 2 bases and the J gene lost 4 bases, with 17 bases spanning the gap. The V gene's germline CDR1 is GTSNPN and CDR2 SVGIG (reference sequence). There are 15 residues in the CDR3. The CDR3 region has the DNA TGTGCCTGGAGTTCAGGGCAGGGTTTAGTCTATGGCTACACCTTC. Its protein product is CAWSSGQGLVYGYTF.

This chain uses TRBV11-2 with TRBJ2-7; D gene unclear. The CDR3 covers 15 residues. V was pared by 5 bases and J by 0 bases, with 14 bases between. Germline CDR1 is SGHAT and CDR2 is FQNNGV. The CDR3 spells CASSELPGDSYEQYF. The CDR3 nucleotides read TGTGCCAGCAGCGAGCTCCCGGGTGACTCCTACGAGCAGTACTTC.

J is TRBJ2-7 and V is TRBV5-1, with 8 bases aligning to TRBD2. The V and J ends lost 0 bases and 5 bases, in that order; junction bases with no gene match: 4. The CDR3 is 14 amino acids. The germline CDR1 and CDR2 sequences are SGHRS and YFSETQ. CDR3 sequence: CASSLELAVDEQYF. The CDR3 nucleotides are TGCGCCAGCAGCTTGGAACTAGCGGTGGACGAGCAGTACTTC.

The genes are TRBV27 and TRBJ2-3; 10 bases map to TRBD1. This CDR3 comprises 15 residues. Germline values: CDR1 MNHEY, CDR2 SMNVEV (reference sequence). J lost 3 bases, V lost 7 bases, and 7 bases had no gene match. CDR3 nucleotide sequence: TGTGCCAGCAAACGACAGGGGGCAACGACAGATACGCAGTATTTT. Its protein is CASKRQGATTDTQYF.

The chain combines TRBV10-3 with TRBJ2-2; 9 bases fit TRBD2. The germline gives CDR1 ENHRY, CDR2 SYGVKD. The J segment lost 5 bases and the V segment lost 10 bases, leaving 11 bases of the junction unmatched. The CDR3 length is 15 residues. This chain's CDR3 is CATRRGREGTGELFF. DNA of the CDR3: TGTGCCACGAGACGTGGGCGGGAGGGGACCGGGGAGCTGTTTTTT.

This clone was picked up one time. This rearrangement joins TRBV7-9 to TRBJ2-2, with D uncertain. Germline CDR1 reads SEHNR; CDR2 reads FQNEAQ (reference sequence). The CDR3 extends over 17 amino acids. V dropped 6 bases and J dropped 0 bases, with 17 bases sitting between them. The CDR3 region is CASSLTPSVANTGELFF. The DNA for the CDR3 is TGTGCCAGCAGTTTAACCCCCAGCGTGGCGAACACCGGGGAGCTGTTTTTT.

CDR3 amino acids: CASSLQGVDTEAFF. DNA for the CDR3: TGCGCCAGCAGCTTGCAGGGGGTCGACACTGAAGCTTTCTTT. The V call is TRBV5-1, the J call TRBJ1-1; 7 bases map to TRBD1. The ends lost 1 base at V and 3 bases at J; junction bases unmatched: 3. The CDR3 is 14 amino acids. CDR1 and CDR2 (germline): SGHRS, YFSETQ.

The rearrangement joins TRBV5-4 to TRBJ2-7; TRBD2 agrees at 10 bases. Germline-derived CDR1 and CDR2 are SGHNT and YYREEE (reference sequence). V lost 4 bases to trimming and J lost 2 bases; unmatched junction nucleotides: 6. The CDR3 is made up of 15 amino acids. The CDR3 DNA is TGTGCCAGCAGCATGTCCGGGACTAGCGCCTACGAGCAGTACTTC. Protein sequence: CASSMSGTSAYEQYF.

This clone was picked up one time. V usage is TRBV14 and J usage is TRBJ2-3; 8 nucleotides align to TRBD1. CDR3 length: 17 amino acids. V shed 4 bases, J shed 4 bases, and the junction held 13 bases outside the gene matches. Per the germline V gene, CDR1 is SGHDN and CDR2 is FVKESK. Here the CDR3 reads CASSPRQGSLSADTQYF. DNA of the CDR3: TGTGCCAGCAGCCCAAGACAGGGGTCCTTATCAGCAGATACGCAGTATTTT.

The CDR3 region has the DNA TGTGCCACCAGTGATACCGGGACAGGGGAAGAAAAACTGTTTTTT. This translates into CATSDTGTGEEKLFF. The chain carries TRBV24-1 and TRBJ1-4; 10 bases align to TRBD1. Trimming cost V 3 bases and J 8 bases; bases outside gene matches: 5. The CDR3 consists of 15 residues. The germline V gene has CDR1 KGHDR and CDR2 SFDVKD.

This clone appeared a single time. The rearrangement joins TRBV5-1 to TRBJ2-2; 10 bases are shared with TRBD2. Germline-derived CDR1 and CDR2 are SGHRS and YFSETQ. V lost 0 bases, J lost 5 bases, and 7 bases stayed unmatched. This CDR3 region has 17 residues. CDR3 nucleotide sequence: TGCGCCAGCAGCTTGGTGGCTAGCGGGAGTAAAACCGGGGAGCTGTTTTTT. Its translation: CASSLVASGSKTGELFF.